Shown below are 13 T cell receptor beta chains from a single sample sequenced in a study of identical twins. MiXCR, applied by TCRdb to the 5' RACE reads, yields one record per CDR3 protein. Of hundreds of thousands of distinct CDR3 sequences in the sample, 7% to 7.5% were seen once. The same data also went into a second study, on yellow fever vaccine responses in identical twins.

Sequences were obtained from PBMCs. The source of these receptors is a woman between 18 and 29 years old in good health.

Details on this clonotype: A read error may be the cause here, since a much bigger clone is one base away. The chain recombines TRBV5-1 with TRBJ2-1, with a weak D call TRBD2 (6 bases). CDR3 length equals 15 residues. Germline CDR1 and CDR2: SGHRS and YFSETQ. CDR3 region: CACSLSGVAYNEQFF. CDR3 in DNA: TGCGCCTGCAGCTTGTCGGGGGTCGCATACAATGAGCAGTTCTTC.

The chain recombines TRBV7-8 with TRBJ2-2; a weak D match, TRBD2 (6 bases). Germline values: CDR1 SGHVS, CDR2 FQNEAQ. The CDR3 runs to 17 residues. Trimming stripped 1 base from V and 1 base from J, with 13 bases between. The chain's CDR3 is CASSLGSAGLNTGELFF. DNA for the CDR3: TGTGCCAGCAGCTTAGGGAGCGCGGGGTTGAACACCGGGGAGCTGTTTTTT.

In its sample, this clonotype was seen many times. The chain links TRBV7-9 to TRBJ2-2; 7 nucleotides line up with TRBD1. This CDR3 comprises 16 residues. The trim removed 6 bases at V and 5 bases at J, leaving 12 bases unmatched. CDR1 SEHNR and CDR2 FQNEAQ come from the germline V gene (reference sequence). CDR3 amino acids: CASRWTGSSDTGELFF. The CDR3 nucleotides read TGTGCCAGCAGATGGACAGGCAGTTCGGATACCGGGGAGCTGTTTTTT. Full variable domain (remainder filled in from reference TRBV7-9 and TRBJ2-2): DTGVSQNPRHKITKRGQNVTFRCDPISEHNRLYWYRQTLGQGPEFLTYFQNEAQLEKSRLLSDRFSAERPKGSFSTLEIQRTEQGDSAMYLCASRWTGSSDTGELFFGEGSRLTVL.

This rearrangement joins TRBV7-9 to TRBJ2-5; TRBD2 matches at 10 bases. The J segment lost 1 base and the V segment lost 1 base, leaving 6 bases of the junction unmatched. Germline CDR1 is SEHNR and CDR2 is FQNEAQ (reference sequence). This CDR3 spans 17 amino acids. The CDR3 region is CASSLDLSGGAQETQYF. CDR3 coding DNA: TGTGCCAGCAGCTTAGACCTGAGCGGGGGGGCCCAAGAGACCCAGTACTTC.

This clonotype was counted many times. V usage is TRBV5-1 and J usage is TRBJ2-1, with TRBD2 matching over 7 bases. From germline, CDR1 is SGHRS and CDR2 YFSETQ. This CDR3 has 16 residues. Trimming cost V 0 bases and J 3 bases; bases outside gene matches: 6. The DNA of the CDR3 is TGCGCCAGCAGCTTGGTCGGTAGCGGGCACTACAATGAGCAGTTCTTC. It encodes CASSLVGSGHYNEQFF.

This clonotype occurred a few times. The gene calls are TRBV18 and TRBJ2-3; the match to TRBD2 covers 10 bases. J was trimmed by 5 bases and V by 2 bases; bases with no gene match: 7. Germline values: CDR1 KGHSH, CDR2 LQKENI. The CDR3 spans 16 residues. The CDR3 DNA is TGTGCCAGCTCACCAATCCTAGCGGGAGTGAGAGATACGCAGTATTTT. Translated: CASSPILAGVRDTQYF. Full variable domain (rest looked up from reference TRBV18 and TRBJ2-3): NAGVMQNPRHLVRRRGQEARLRCSPMKGHSHVYWYRQLPEEGLKFMVYLQKENIIDESGMPKERFSAEFPKEGPSILRIQQVVRGDSAAYFCASSPILAGVRDTQYFGPGTRLTVL.

This rearrangement joins TRBV9 to TRBJ2-1, with D perhaps assigned TRBD1 or TRBD2 (6 bases each). The CDR3 covers 15 residues. CDR1 SGDLS and CDR2 YYNGEE come from the germline V gene. The ends were cut back, 4 bases at V and 3 bases at J, with 14 bases in the middle. CDR3 amino acids: CASSRGHGNYNEQFF. CDR3 in DNA: TGTGCCAGCAGCCGGGGGCACGGGAACTACAATGAGCAGTTCTTC.

This clonotype has ten or more counts. The V call is TRBV2, the J call TRBJ2-7; possible D gene TRBD2, 6 bases. This CDR3 contains 13 residues. Germline CDR1 reads SNHLY; CDR2 reads FYNNEI. CDR3 protein: CAAGRTISYEQYF. The CDR3 DNA is TGTGCAGCGGGTCGGACTATTTCCTACGAGCAGTACTTC.

This clonotype occurred a few times. DNA for the CDR3: TGCGCCAGCAGCCCCAGGGGGTCTCAAGCTTTCTTT. It translates to CASSPRGSQAFF. The rearrangement joins TRBV5-1 to TRBJ1-1, with TRBD1 matching over 7 bases. The V segment lost 4 bases and the J segment 9 bases; nucleotides outside the gene matches: 6. There are 12 residues in the CDR3. Germline V gene lookup returns CDR1 SGHRS and CDR2 YFSETQ. Variable domain in full (rest from reference TRBV5-1 and TRBJ1-1): KAGVTQTPRYLIKTRGQQVTLSCSPISGHRSVSWYQQTPGQGLQFLFEYFSETQRNKGNFPGRFSGRQFSNSRSEMNVSTLELGDSALYLCASSPRGSQAFFGQGTRLTVV.

This clonotype has a handful of counts. Here the CDR3 reads CASSVDGLSYNEQFF. The CDR3 nucleotides are TGTGCCAGCAGCGTAGACGGCCTCTCCTACAATGAGCAGTTCTTC. The chain is built from TRBV9 and TRBJ2-1, with D uncertain. The CDR3 extends over 15 amino acids. V lost 0 bases to trimming and J lost 0 bases, with 7 bases between them. Germline lookup yields CDR1 SGDLS and CDR2 YYNGEE.

A remark on this clonotype: A read error may explain this, as a much larger clone is one base away. The rearrangement links TRBV2 to TRBJ2-1, with D perhaps matching TRBD2 (5 bases). The germline V gene has CDR1 SNHLY and CDR2 FYNNEI. This CDR3 is built from 16 residues. Trimming removed 3 bases from V and 2 bases from J, with 14 bases in between. The CDR3 DNA sequence: TGTGCCAGCAGTGAGCTCATGGGAGTCGCCTACAATGAGCAGTTCTTC. Translation: CASSELMGVAYNEQFF.

This clonotype came up many times. The genes are TRBV5-1 and TRBJ2-3; TRBD2 matches 13 bases. Germline V lookup: CDR1 SGHRS, CDR2 YFSETQ. J gave up 0 bases and V 4 bases, and 8 bases lay outside the gene matches. CDR3 length: 18 amino acids. The CDR3 bases are TGCGCCAGCAGCCTGGGACTAGCGGGGAAGACTAGCACAGATACGCAGTATTTT. It specifies CASSLGLAGKTSTDTQYF.

CDR3 amino acids: CSAPGLAGGRQETQYF. The CDR3 bases are TGCAGTGCCCCTGGACTAGCGGGAGGCCGACAAGAGACCCAGTACTTC. The rearrangement uses TRBV20-1 and TRBJ2-5; TRBD2 matches at 14 bases. The CDR3 has 16 residues. The V gene end was trimmed by 6 bases and the J gene end by 2 bases; junction bases not matched to a gene: 8. Per germline, CDR1 DFQATT and CDR2 SNEGSKA (reference sequence).